The present T cell receptor beta chain was sequenced within a study of low-dose radiotherapy and immunotherapy resistance in tumors. For the study at large: Fractions of 0.5 Gy went to Cohort 1 every 2 weeks, totaling 6.5 Gy. From cycle 1 day 1, patients took oral aspirin 300 mg every day for four cycles. TRAV and TRBV primers primed cDNA for both TCRalpha and TCRbeta.

Trimming left V 5 bases short and J 10 bases short, with 15 bases between. Germline V CDR1 and CDR2: MDHEN, SYDVKM. This CDR3 spans 13 amino acids. Amplification, which lasted approximately 19 PCR cycles, used a constant-region primer and V-primer adapter to amplify TCRs. TCRdb recomputed calls from the reads with MiXCR, one row per CDR3 protein. The repertoire consists of about 50,000 distinct CDR3 sequences, with about an eighth occurring once and the leading ten covering roughly 6.2%. Described time point: before trial treatment. Nivolumab, ipilimumab, aspirin, low-dose cyclophosphamide and low-dose radiotherapy were given to donors. Remarks on this clonotype: A single base is all that separates this from a far larger clone, so a read error is likely.

The sequence derives from a female donor with ovarian cancer. The chain uses TRBV28 and TRBJ2-1; either TRBD1 or TRBD2 may fit D (5 bases each). This sample comprised PBMCs, obtained before treatment. CDR3: CASSGDGHYEQFF. CDR3 sequence (DNA): TGTGCCAGCAGTGGGGACGGTCACTACGAGCAGTTCTTC.